This is a list of T cell receptor beta chains from one sample in a study of T cells expressing NK-cell markers. Each CDR3 protein gets one entry in TCRdb, which reprocessed the 5' RACE reads and gives no DNA. The table lists 550,000 to 600,000 distinct CDR3 sequences. Sequenced sample: blood T cells: a sorted CD56 or NKG2C T cell subset, CD4+ or CD8+ T cells, or bulk PBMC T cells (not recorded which). The receptor set was obtained from a man between 18 and 35 years old in good health. CDR3s include the opening cysteine and the closing phenylalanine or tryptophan.

v_call	j_call	cdr3_aa
TRBV27	TRBJ2-1	CASSTDANGDEQFF
TRBV29-1	TRBJ2-4	CSVGDSNIAKNIQYF
TRBV10-3	TRBJ2-1	CAISYGSGNEQFF
TRBV28	TRBJ2-7	CASSRATYEQYF
TRBV6-1	TRBJ2-2	CASTETTGLSGELFF
TRBV29-1	TRBJ2-5	CSVVRANQETQYF
TRBV20-1	TRBJ2-3	CSARPGLTPDTQYF
TRBV12-3/TRBV12-4	TRBJ2-1	CASSSDRGTSNEQFF
TRBV4-2	TRBJ2-5	CASSQAGGWETQYF
TRBV6-5	TRBJ2-7	CASSSGLAGLLDSYEQYF
TRBV7-6	TRBJ1-1	CASSHGRFTEAFF
TRBV18	TRBJ2-2	CASSPLSSPNTGELFF
TRBV6-2/TRBV6-3	TRBJ1-4	CASSFSDPSATNEKLFF
TRBV6-5	TRBJ1-2	CASSYKGAQTNYGYTF
TRBV12-3/TRBV12-4	TRBJ1-3	CASQQQGKGRNTIYF
TRBV7-2	TRBJ2-2	CASSLGPRAGTGVNGELFF
TRBV11-1	TRBJ2-1	CASSISRRALFSSYNEQFF
TRBV5-6	TRBJ2-7	CASSSGDEQYF
TRBV12-3/TRBV12-4	TRBJ2-5	CASSLGALPRLAGGETQYF
TRBV20-1	TRBJ2-7	CSAERLRYEQYF
TRBV29-1	TRBJ2-1	CSVEVVLGVDEQFF
TRBV5-5	TRBJ2-1	CASSTGDALNEQFF